This TCR beta chain stems from a study of beta chain features in type 1 diabetes. Overall study: The patient and healthy donor groups were comparable for age, gender and cell yields.

A word on this clone: Its antigen is still unknown.

A heparinised blood draw that averaged around 110 mL was obtained once from each donor. CD4+ naive, central memory, regulatory and stem cell-like memory cells were sorted via CD45RO/CCR7/CD25/CD127/CD95/CD27. General study points: Researchers reported that naive, central memory and Treg TCRB repertoires appeared more similar in patients than in healthy donors.

Reverse transcription of all isolated RNA meant that expressed TCRB transcripts were sequenced. Data came from immunoSEQ multiplex PCR; TCRdb stores just in-frame clones and leaves some out. The sample holds about 260,000 clones, over 65% seen once. Between the trimmed V and J ends, which lost 0 bases and 11 bases, there was a span of 10 bases. CDR3 length: 13 residues. The chain links TRBV23-1 to TRBJ1-4, with D unresolved. TRBV23-1 is annotated as an ORF whose role is uncertain. Input material: naive CD4+ T cells from blood. This receptor was obtained from a man younger than 40 in good health. CDR3 protein: CASSQSPLHKLFF. CDR3 nucleotides: TGCGCCAGCAGTCAATCCCCCCTACACAAACTGTTTTTT.